This T cell receptor (beta chain) was recorded in a study of shared clonotypes between healthy human individuals. V was shortened by 1 base and J by 3 bases, with 11 bases between the two germline ends. CDR3 length: 15 amino acids. Germline-derived CDR1 and CDR2 are SGHAT and FQNNGV. Healthy HIV-negative adults without recent acute infections or vaccinations served as donors. Assay execution proceeded at the deep level. Original processing notes: As immunoSEQ supplied junction-only sequences (without quality scores), filtering differed. Some clones are missing from TCRdb's copy, which holds only in-frame ones; the method was immunoSEQ multiplex PCR. The V and J calls and clone size are taken from that table; D and trimming were inferred from the DNA. Of hundreds of thousands of clones listed, around 67% are singletons.

Input material: memory CD4+ T cells sorted from blood. Subset given: CD45RA-negative fraction. The V call is TRBV11-2, the J call TRBJ2-3; no firm D call. This clonotype was sampled from a woman in her 30s in good health. The CDR3 reads CASSLVLRMTDTQYF. CDR3 DNA: TGTGCCAGCAGCTTAGTGCTGAGAATGACAGATACGCAGTATTTT.